One sample yielded the 32 T cell receptor beta chains listed below, sequenced in a study of shared clonotypes between healthy human individuals. The method was immunoSEQ multiplex PCR; TCRdb's version includes in-frame clones alone and lacks a portion of them. The sample has 950,000 to 1,100,000 clones, more than 60% seen once. The specimen sequenced was memory CD4+ T cells sorted from blood. Regarding subset: CD45RA-negative fraction. These receptors originate from a man in his late teens or twenties in good health.

V usage is TRBV28 and J usage is TRBJ1-1; 7 bases are shared with TRBD1. Germline lookup yields CDR1 MDHEN and CDR2 SYDVKM. V lost 7 bases to trimming and J lost 8 bases; unmatched junction nucleotides: 10. This CDR3 comprises 13 residues. CDR3 in DNA: TGTGCCAGCAACTTACTTTCGGACAGGGAAGCTTTCTTT. It translates to CASNLLSDREAFF.

On this clone itself: The identical CDR3 is also encoded by other nucleotide sequences in the sample. This sequence joins TRBV5-1 and TRBJ2-7, with 11 bases lining up with TRBD1. With 0 bases clipped from V and 5 bases from J, the junction kept 4 bases outside the gene matches. The V gene's germline CDR1 is SGHRS and CDR2 YFSETQ. The CDR3 consists of 15 residues. DNA for the CDR3: TGCGCCAGCAGCTTGGCCGGGACAGGGGGGCACGAGCAGTACTTC. Translated, it gives CASSLAGTGGHEQYF.

To note about this clone: This may come from a read error, since a much larger clone is one base off. V is TRBV6-7 and J is TRBJ2-7; D might be TRBD2 (6 bases). TRBV6-7 is noted as an ORF with a role that remains uncertain. Trimming cost V 6 bases and J 6 bases, with 9 bases left between them. The CDR3 contains 11 residues. The CDR3 here is CASRRRGEQYF. The CDR3 nucleotides are TGTGCCAGCAGACGGCGGGGCGAGCAGTACTTC.

Only a few counts were recorded for this clone. V is TRBV5-5 and J is TRBJ2-7; D may correspond to TRBD1 or TRBD2 (5 bases each). Between the trimmed V and J ends, which lost 5 bases and 2 bases, there was a span of 11 bases. In germline, CDR1 is SGHKS, CDR2 YYEKEE (reference sequence). The CDR3 sequence is 13 residues long. CDR3 nucleotide sequence: TGTGCCAGCAGACGGGGCCAGGCCTACGAGCAGTACTTC. Protein sequence: CASRRGQAYEQYF.

CDR3 loop: CASSLGGLAGVLEGTDTQYF. The CDR3, as DNA: TGTGCCAGCAGCTTGGGTGGACTAGCGGGGGTCTTAGAGGGCACAGATACGCAGTATTTT. The gene calls are TRBV5-4 and TRBJ2-3, with 13 bases matching TRBD2. The germline V gene encodes CDR1 SGHNT and CDR2 YYREEE (reference sequence). The CDR3 length is 20 residues. The trim removed 0 bases at V and 1 base at J, leaving 11 bases unmatched.

This clone was seen a single time. At the DNA level, this CDR3 is encoded by other sequences in the same sample as well. V gene TRBV5-1 combines with J gene TRBJ2-1; 10 bases align to TRBD1. The CDR3 totals 15 residues. Germline trimming cut 4 bases from V and 1 base from J; bases unmatched to any gene: 2. Germline V CDR1 and CDR2: SGHRS, YFSETQ. The CDR3 loop reads CASSPGQGSYNEQFF. CDR3 coding DNA: TGCGCCAGCAGCCCGGGACAGGGGTCCTACAATGAGCAGTTCTTC.

The chain uses TRBV5-1 and TRBJ2-5; 9 bases fit TRBD1. Looked up from germline, CDR1 is SGHRS and CDR2 is YFSETQ. J gave up 4 bases and V 4 bases, and 14 bases lay outside the gene matches. There are 17 residues in the CDR3. The CDR3 bases are TGCGCCAGCAGCCAAATACCGACAGGGGGTACAATAGAGACCCAGTACTTC. Translated: CASSQIPTGGTIETQYF.

V usage is TRBV10-2 and J usage is TRBJ2-5; D possibly matches TRBD1 or TRBD2 (5 bases each). The CDR3 has 14 amino acids. The V end was cut by 6 bases, the J end by 1 base, with 12 bases between. Germline assignment: CDR1 WSHSY and CDR2 SAAADI. CDR3 loop: CASRRGRFQETQYF. The CDR3 bases are TGCGCCAGCAGAAGGGGACGGTTCCAAGAGACCCAGTACTTC.

V is TRBV30 and J is TRBJ1-2; 7 positions match TRBD1. The junction had 12 bases not matched to a gene; V was cut back by 7 bases and J by 7 bases. Germline V CDR1 and CDR2: GTSNPN, SVGIG (reference sequence). The CDR3 sequence is 13 residues long. The CDR3 sequence: CASPTRQGRGYTF. The CDR3 DNA reads TGTGCCTCCCCAACCCGACAGGGCCGTGGCTACACCTTC.

The V call is TRBV6-1, the J call TRBJ2-1; D perhaps matches TRBD1 (5 bases). This CDR3 comprises 13 residues. The V end was cut by 0 bases, the J end by 9 bases, with 9 bases between. Germline assignment: CDR1 MNHNS and CDR2 SASEGT. The chain's CDR3 is CASSEAGRGEQFF. The CDR3 bases are TGTGCCAGCAGTGAAGCGGGGCGAGGTGAGCAGTTCTTC.

The genes are TRBV6-4 and TRBJ1-2; D is unresolved. V lost 2 bases, J lost 3 bases, and 4 bases lay in between. CDR3 size: 12 residues. Germline-derived CDR1 and CDR2 are MRHNA and SNTAGT. CDR3: CASSDGDYGYTF. DNA for the CDR3: TGTGCCAGCAGTGACGGCGACTATGGCTACACCTTC.

CDR3 loop: CASSSLRYEQYF. The CDR3 DNA reads TGTGCCAGCAGTTCTCTACGATACGAGCAGTACTTC. The chain links TRBV6-1 to TRBJ2-7; no definite D call. The V gene lost 5 bases and the J gene lost 4 bases, with 9 bases spanning the gap. The CDR3 covers 12 residues. CDR1 and CDR2 (germline): MNHNS, SASEGT.

This clone was recorded many times. The chain joins TRBV6-5 to TRBJ2-7; 12 bases line up with TRBD1. Unmatched junction bases numbered 3, after V lost 5 bases and J lost 7 bases. The CDR3 contains 13 residues. CDR1 MNHEY and CDR2 SVGAGI come from the germline V gene. CDR3 nucleotides: TGTGCCAGCAGTCGGGACAGGGGGCTAGAGCAGTACTTC. Amino acid sequence: CASSRDRGLEQYF.

This chain connects TRBV7-9 to TRBJ2-3; the D gene is possibly TRBD2 (6 bases). V shed 2 bases and J shed 0 bases, with 21 bases lying between them. Germline V gene data show CDR1 as SEHNR and CDR2 as FQNEAQ (reference sequence). The CDR3 runs to 19 residues. Here the CDR3 reads CASSLYAGRRLLSTDTQYF. The CDR3 nucleotides read TGTGCCAGCAGCTTATATGCAGGGAGGCGCCTACTTAGCACAGATACGCAGTATTTT. Together with reference TRBV7-9 and TRBJ2-3, the CDR3 gives the full variable domain: DTGVSQNPRHKITKRGQNVTFRCDPISEHNRLYWYRQTLGQGPEFLTYFQNEAQLEKSRLLSDRFSAERPKGSFSTLEIQRTEQGDSAMYLCASSLYAGRRLLSTDTQYFGPGTRLTVL.

This clone was seen just once. The rearrangement links TRBV6-6 to TRBJ1-6, with D uncertain. V shed 0 bases and J shed 6 bases, with 9 bases lying between them. The CDR3 is 15 amino acids. Looked up from germline, CDR1 is MNHNY and CDR2 is SVGAGI (reference sequence). CDR3 nucleotide sequence: TGTGCCAGCAGTTACTCGCGGGAGGGTAATTCACCCCTCCACTTT. Its protein is CASSYSREGNSPLHF.

This clone was found many times. The gene calls are TRBV18 and TRBJ2-2; TRBD2 matches at 10 bases. Germline assignment: CDR1 KGHSH and CDR2 LQKENI. The CDR3 contains 17 residues. Germline trimming cut 3 bases from V and 1 base from J; bases unmatched to any gene: 5. The CDR3 DNA reads as TGTGCCAGCTCACCCTCGAGGACTAGCGGGAACACCGGGGAGCTGTTTTTT. As protein: CASSPSRTSGNTGELFF.

This chain connects TRBV10-1 to TRBJ2-7; 8 bases map to TRBD2. The CDR3 runs 16 residues. J was trimmed by 2 bases and V by 4 bases; bases with no gene match: 10. Germline V gives CDR1 WNHNN, CDR2 SYGVQD (reference sequence). CDR3 amino acids: CASSGGGGRPPYEQYF. The CDR3 region has the DNA TGCGCCAGCAGTGGGGGGGGCGGGAGGCCCCCCTACGAGCAGTACTTC.

The gene calls are TRBV19 and TRBJ2-6; possibly TRBD2 for D (5 bases). The CDR3 sequence is 16 residues long. Trimming stripped 3 bases from V and 2 bases from J, with 11 bases between. Germline CDR1 is LNHDA and CDR2 is SQIVND (reference sequence). The CDR3 bases are TGTGCCAGTAGTATGCCCCCCGGGGCTGGGGCCAACGTCCTGACTTTC. Amino acids: CASSMPPGAGANVLTF.

The chain has TRBV5-4 and TRBJ2-2; TRBD1 matches 7 bases. V lost 2 bases to trimming and J lost 6 bases; unmatched junction nucleotides: 1. There are 13 residues in the CDR3. Germline values: CDR1 SGHNT, CDR2 YYREEE (reference sequence). The CDR3 region has the DNA TGTGCCAGCAGCTTCGACAGGGCCGGGGAGCTGTTTTTT. Translating gives CASSFDRAGELFF.

This sequence joins TRBV5-1 and TRBJ2-5; TRBD2 aligns across 13 bases. The junction had 7 bases not matched to a gene; V was cut back by 0 bases and J by 5 bases. This CDR3 is built from 17 residues. Germline V gene lookup returns CDR1 SGHRS and CDR2 YFSETQ. CDR3 DNA sequence: TGCGCCAGCAGCTTGGGACTAGCGGGGGGCAGCCAGGAGACCCAGTACTTC. Residues: CASSLGLAGGSQETQYF.

The chain is built from TRBV18 and TRBJ1-2; 12 bases match TRBD1. Germline values: CDR1 KGHSH, CDR2 LQKENI. After removal of 0 bases from V and 7 bases from J, the junction contained 3 bases not matched to a gene. This CDR3 comprises 15 residues. CDR3 sequence reads: CASSPPGQGAAGYTF. The CDR3 coding sequence is TGTGCCAGCTCACCACCGGGACAGGGGGCGGCTGGCTACACCTTC.

This sequence joins TRBV6-1 and TRBJ2-2; perhaps TRBD1 as D (5 bases). The length of the CDR3 is 15 residues. Trimming stripped 3 bases from V and 1 base from J, with 9 bases between. Germline assignment: CDR1 MNHNS and CDR2 SASEGT. CDR3: CASSEGHKNTGELFF. CDR3 nucleotide sequence: TGTGCCAGCAGTGAGGGGCACAAGAACACCGGGGAGCTGTTTTTT.

The table lists this clone with a count of one. V usage is TRBV6-1 and J usage is TRBJ2-1; TRBD2 matches 9 bases. Germline loops: CDR1 MNHNS, CDR2 SASEGT. V lost 5 bases and J lost 8; bases outside the gene matches: 10. The CDR3 contains 15 residues. In nucleotides, the CDR3 is TGTGCCAGCAGTCCTGCGGGAGGGCCATGGGATGAGCAGTTCTTC. Amino acid sequence: CASSPAGGPWDEQFF.

V usage is TRBV25-1 and J usage is TRBJ1-3, with D maybe TRBD1 (6 bases). The V end lost 3 bases, the J end lost 2 bases, and 14 bases lay between the germline ends. Germline assignment: CDR1 MGHDK and CDR2 SYGVNS. There are 16 residues in the CDR3. CDR3 loop: CASSEAGQGTGNTIYF. The CDR3 region has the DNA TGTGCCAGCAGTGAGGCCGGGCAGGGGACTGGAAACACCATATATTTT.

V usage is TRBV7-2 and J usage is TRBJ2-1, with D tentatively TRBD2 (5 bases). Germline CDR1 reads SGHTA; CDR2 reads FQGNSA. The CDR3 is made up of 14 amino acids. The ends were cut back, 0 bases at V and 6 bases at J, with 9 bases in the middle. The DNA of the CDR3 is TGTGCCAGCAGCTTAGCGCTCACTAGCAATGAGCAGTTCTTC. Amino acids: CASSLALTSNEQFF.

This clone was seen a handful of times. The V call is TRBV10-3, the J call TRBJ1-1; TRBD1 aligns across 8 bases. Germline V gene data show CDR1 as ENHRY and CDR2 as SYGVKD. V was pared by 6 bases and J by 0 bases, with 3 bases of the junction left unmatched. The CDR3 runs to 14 residues. The chain's CDR3 is CAIRRQGLNTEAFF. CDR3 nucleotide sequence: TGTGCCATCAGACGACAGGGGCTGAACACTGAAGCTTTCTTT.

The V and J genes are TRBV25-1 and TRBJ2-2, with unresolved D. V lost 10 bases to trimming and J lost 0 bases, with 9 bases between them. From germline, CDR1 is MGHDK and CDR2 SYGVNS. This CDR3 contains 13 residues. This CDR3 is CATGTANTGELFF. The CDR3 DNA reads as TGTGCCACCGGTACCGCGAACACCGGGGAGCTGTTTTTT.

On this clone: This specimen includes other DNA sequences encoding the same CDR3. V gene TRBV30 combines with J gene TRBJ2-3; D is possibly TRBD2 (6 bases). There are 13 residues in the CDR3. V gave up 0 bases and J gave up 4 bases, with 8 bases separating them. The germline gives CDR1 GTSNPN, CDR2 SVGIG (reference sequence). CDR3 amino acids: CAWSVRRADTQYF. CDR3 sequence (DNA): TGTGCCTGGAGTGTACGGAGGGCAGATACGCAGTATTTT.

V gene TRBV28 combines with J gene TRBJ1-2, with 10 bases fitting TRBD1. V lost 6 bases and J lost 2; bases outside the gene matches: 6. Looked up from germline, CDR1 is MDHEN and CDR2 is SYDVKM. This CDR3 has 15 amino acids. Here the CDR3 DNA reads TGTGCCAGCAGCCTCGGACAGGGGGGAAACTATGGCTACACCTTC. It is translated as CASSLGQGGNYGYTF.

CDR3 sequence: CASSRDRSYEQYF. CDR3 sequence (DNA): TGCGCCAGCTCCCGGGACAGGTCCTACGAGCAGTACTTC. The rearrangement joins TRBV5-1 to TRBJ2-7; 8 bases are shared with TRBD1. The germline CDR1 and CDR2 sequences are SGHRS and YFSETQ. The CDR3 is made up of 13 amino acids. The ends lost 7 bases at V and 1 base at J; junction bases unmatched: 4.

The gene calls are TRBV10-3 and TRBJ2-6; D not certain. The V gene lost 7 bases and the J gene lost 4 bases, with 11 bases spanning the gap. The CDR3 is made up of 14 amino acids. The germline V gene has CDR1 ENHRY and CDR2 SYGVKD. As DNA, the CDR3 is TGTGCCATCACCCCTGTATCCGGGGCCAACGTCCTGACTTTC. Its protein product is CAITPVSGANVLTF.

The gene calls are TRBV6-4 and TRBJ2-7; D is tentatively TRBD1 or TRBD2 (6 bases each). The CDR3 sequence is 14 residues long. Germline loops: CDR1 MRHNA, CDR2 SNTAGT. Between the trimmed V and J ends, which lost 6 bases and 3 bases, there was a span of 15 bases. CDR3 protein: CASSLEGGDYEQYF. The DNA of the CDR3 is TGTGCCAGCAGCCTCGAGGGGGGAGACTACGAGCAGTACTTC.